Listed here are 17 T cell receptor beta chains from one sample, sequenced in a study of PD-1 and CTLA-4 blockade in melanoma. TCRdb keeps only in-frame clones here, not all; method: immunoSEQ multiplex PCR. The repertoire holds roughly 30,000 clones, with about 87% as singletons. The sample here was CD8+ T cells from peripheral blood, taken from a patient given anti-PD-1 treatment. These receptors were collected from a human donor with melanoma.

J is TRBJ2-7 and V is TRBV30, with D perhaps being TRBD1 or TRBD2 (6 bases each). Between the trimmed V and J ends, which lost 1 base and 3 bases, there was a span of 16 bases. The germline V gene encodes CDR1 GTSNPN and CDR2 SVGIG (reference sequence). This CDR3 region has 15 residues. The CDR3 sequence: CAWSGGAGYRYEQYF. The CDR3 bases are TGTGCCTGGAGTGGGGGGGCAGGGTATCGCTACGAGCAGTACTTC.

This chain joins TRBV4-3 and TRBJ1-2, with D hard to call. The germline V gene encodes CDR1 LGHNA and CDR2 YSLEER. This CDR3 contains 15 residues. V was trimmed by 1 base and J by 4 bases, leaving 13 bases between them. The CDR3 bases are TGCGCCAGCAGCCAAGGGGCAGGCTCCGTCTATGGCTACACCTTC. It encodes CASSQGAGSVYGYTF.

The V gene is TRBV30, the J gene TRBJ1-2; D call uncertain. This CDR3 region has 12 residues. The germline V and J ends were trimmed by 5 bases and 7 bases, with 14 bases remaining between them. CDR1 and CDR2 from the germline V gene are GTSNPN and SVGIG (reference sequence). Here the CDR3 reads CAWDWETGGYTF. The CDR3, as DNA: TGTGCCTGGGACTGGGAGACTGGTGGCTACACCTTC.

J is TRBJ1-2 and V is TRBV29-1; D might be TRBD1 (6 bases). Trimming cost V 1 base and J 7 bases, with 10 bases left between them. The V gene's germline CDR1 is SQVTM and CDR2 ANQGSEA. The CDR3 spans 12 residues. This CDR3 is CSVEGRGIGYTF. DNA of the CDR3: TGCAGCGTTGAAGGCAGGGGTATTGGCTACACCTTC.

The chain joins TRBV7-9 to TRBJ2-1; D is undetermined. Between the trimmed V and J ends, which lost 4 bases and 3 bases, there was a span of 16 bases. Germline loops: CDR1 SEHNR, CDR2 FQNEAQ (reference sequence). The CDR3 totals 16 residues. The DNA for the CDR3 is TGTGCCAGCAGCTCGGGCCCCGAAACCTTCTACAATGAGCAGTTCTTC. Translation gives CASSSGPETFYNEQFF.

The genes are TRBV19 and TRBJ2-3; D uncertain. This CDR3 is 15 amino acids long. In germline, CDR1 is LNHDA, CDR2 SQIVND (reference sequence). V was clipped by 5 bases and J by 4 bases, with 16 bases between them. The CDR3 protein is CASSPSSWVADTQYF. CDR3 nucleotide sequence: TGTGCCAGTAGTCCATCTTCGTGGGTGGCAGATACGCAGTATTTT. Full variable domain (rest looked up from reference TRBV19 and TRBJ2-3): DGGITQSPKYLFRKEGQNVTLSCEQNLNHDAMYWYRQDPGQGLRLIYYSQIVNDFQKGDIAEGYSVSREKKESFPLTVTSAQKNPTAFYLCASSPSSWVADTQYFGPGTRLTVL.

The gene calls are TRBV11-2 and TRBJ1-3, with 8 nucleotides matching TRBD1. CDR1 and CDR2 (germline): SGHAT, FQNNGV. The V and J ends lost 4 bases and 0 bases, in that order; junction bases with no gene match: 2. CDR3 length equals 15 residues. The CDR3 bases are TGTGCCAGCAGCTGGGACAGGAGCTCTGGAAACACCATATATTTT. It encodes CASSWDRSSGNTIYF.

The gene calls are TRBV2 and TRBJ2-3; D is unclear. The CDR3 spans 12 residues. Between the trimmed V and J ends, which lost 8 bases and 4 bases, there was a span of 10 bases. CDR1 is SNHLY, CDR2 FYNNEI, per germline. CDR3 DNA: TGTGCCAGCGAAGAAGGGTCAGATACGCAGTATTTT. The encoded protein is CASEEGSDTQYF.

The genes are TRBV27 and TRBJ1-5; TRBD1 matches at 9 bases. The CDR3 runs to 15 residues. J gave up 3 bases and V 7 bases, and 7 bases lay outside the gene matches. Per germline, CDR1 MNHEY and CDR2 SMNVEV (reference sequence). The chain's CDR3 is CASTETGGINQPQHF. CDR3 bases: TGTGCCAGCACCGAGACAGGGGGAATCAATCAGCCCCAGCATTTT.

J is TRBJ2-3 and V is TRBV3-1 (or the pseudogene TRBV3-2); D gene ambiguous. V was shortened by 5 bases and J by 5 bases, with 14 bases between the two germline ends. The germline V gene has CDR1 LGHDT and CDR2 YNNKEL (reference sequence). The CDR3 is made up of 14 amino acids. The CDR3 coding sequence is TGTGCCAGCAGCGAAAACCGTCCGCAAGATACGCAGTATTTT. It codes for CASSENRPQDTQYF.

This chain links TRBV10-3 with TRBJ1-5; D perhaps matches TRBD1 (6 bases). Germline V gives CDR1 ENHRY, CDR2 SYGVKD. Trimming removed 0 bases at V and 7 bases at J, with 16 bases between. The CDR3 is made up of 16 amino acids. The CDR3 spells CAISESRGERAQPQHF. In DNA, the CDR3 is TGTGCCATCAGTGAGTCGAGGGGGGAAAGGGCCCAGCCCCAGCATTTT.

V usage is TRBV25-1 and J usage is TRBJ1-4; D is ambiguous. The germline CDR1 and CDR2 sequences are MGHDK and SYGVNS. The V end lost 2 bases, the J end lost 6 bases, and 7 bases lay between the germline ends. CDR3 length: 13 residues. The CDR3 region is CASSEGGDEKLFF. CDR3 nucleotides: TGTGCCAGCAGTGAAGGCGGGGATGAAAAACTGTTTTTT.

The V call is TRBV29-1, the J call TRBJ1-5; maybe TRBD1 (5 bases). The CDR3 length is 16 residues. In germline, CDR1 is SQVTM, CDR2 ANQGSEA. V lost 4 bases and J lost 4, with 20 bases in between. Written as DNA, the CDR3 is TGCAGCGTTGGAAGGACAAGGGTGCCTAGGAATCAGCCCCAGCATTTT. Translation: CSVGRTRVPRNQPQHF.

The chain joins TRBV27 to TRBJ2-1; D not certain. There are 13 residues in the CDR3. Germline V gene sequence: CDR1 MNHEY, CDR2 SMNVEV (reference sequence). The V and J ends lost 6 bases and 5 bases respectively, with 11 bases between them. The CDR3 protein is CASSDFMNNEQFF. CDR3 nucleotide sequence: TGTGCCAGCAGCGATTTCATGAACAATGAGCAGTTCTTC.

This clone was observed a few times. J is TRBJ2-2 and V is TRBV3-1 (or the pseudogene TRBV3-2); 7 bases map to TRBD2. The CDR3 is 20 amino acids. CDR1 is LGHDT and CDR2 is YNNKEL in the germline V gene (reference sequence). The V and J ends lost 4 bases and 1 base, in that order; junction bases with no gene match: 18. This chain's CDR3 is CASSLIGGSQSTLNTGELFF. The CDR3 DNA reads as TGTGCCAGCAGCCTCATCGGGGGGTCCCAATCTACATTGAACACCGGGGAGCTGTTTTTT.

This clone has only one observation. The genes are TRBV7-2 and TRBJ2-3; 8 bases agree with TRBD2. Germline V lookup: CDR1 SGHTA, CDR2 FQGNSA. This CDR3 comprises 15 residues. The junction had 5 bases not matched to a gene; V was cut back by 4 bases and J by 2 bases. This chain's CDR3 is CASSSLAALTDTQYF. The CDR3 coding sequence is TGTGCCAGCAGCTCACTAGCGGCCCTCACAGATACGCAGTATTTT.

This rearrangement joins TRBV11-3 to TRBJ2-5; the match to TRBD2 covers 13 bases. CDR1 and CDR2 (germline): SGHNT, YENEEA. CDR3 length equals 17 residues. Losses at the gene ends were 5 bases for V and 2 bases for J; bases not matched to a gene: 8. This chain's CDR3 is CASSATGTSGDQETQYF. The CDR3, as DNA: TGTGCCAGCAGCGCCACCGGGACTAGCGGGGATCAAGAGACCCAGTACTTC.